These T cell receptor beta chains were read from a single sample in a study of CD8 T cells in ankylosing spondylitis. TCRdb independently ran MiXCR on the 5' RACE reads; one entry per CDR3 protein. The table records hundreds of thousands of distinct CDR3 sequences, 20% to 30% of them present only once. The sequencing sample was made of blood, either unsorted or a sorted T cell fraction (not recorded which). Receptors were obtained from a male donor with ankylosing spondylitis or in good health (not recorded which). Both conserved end residues are part of each CDR3. D genes are given only for firm matches. Only part of the rows carry a size: once, few, many, or a class if the clone is expanded.

TRBV20-1	TRBD1	many	TRBJ2-5	TGCAGTGCTACCCCTGGGACAGCCCAAGAGACCCAGTACTTC	CSATPGTAQETQYF
TRBV4-2	TRBD1	many	TRBJ2-7	TGTGCCAGCAGCCATACTGGGACAGGGCACTACTACGAGCAGTACTTC	CASSHTGTGHYYEQYF
TRBV10-2	NA	NA	TRBJ2-7	TGCGCCAGCAGCCCCGAGGGCTACGAGCAGTACTTC	CASSPEGYEQYF
TRBV9	NA	NA	TRBJ1-1	TGTGCCAGCAGCGTAGAAGGACATCCGAACACTGAAGCTTTCTTT	CASSVEGHPNTEAFF
TRBV24-1	NA	many	TRBJ2-1	TGTGCCACCAGTGATTTGCTGCGTCCCCAGTTCTTC	CATSDLLRPQFF
TRBV3-1	NA	NA	TRBJ2-7	TGTGCCACCTGCCCTTTTCAGACAGGATTGGGGGAGCAGTACTTC	CATCPFQTGLGEQYF
TRBV12-3/TRBV12-4	TRBD1	many	TRBJ2-1	TGTGCCAGCAGGGACAGGGCGGCCAATGAGCAGTTCTTC	CASRDRAANEQFF
TRBV19	NA	NA	TRBJ2-7	TGTGCCAGTAGTTTGCAAGTCGGCTACGAGCAGTACTTC	CASSLQVGYEQYF
TRBV29-1	TRBD2	NA	TRBJ2-5	TGCAGCGTGCGTGGGAGGGCCGAGGGGGAGACCCAGTACTTC	CSVRGRAEGETQYF
TRBV4-1	NA	many	TRBJ1-2	TGCGCCAGCAGTAAACCAATCTATGGCTACACCTTC	CASSKPIYGYTF
TRBV7-9	TRBD1	many	TRBJ1-6	TGTGCCAGCAGCCCGGACAGGGGCAATTCACCCCTCCACTTT	CASSPDRGNSPLHF
TRBV7-2	NA	many	TRBJ1-5	TGTGCCAGCAGCTTTTGGACAGGCAATCAGCCCCAGCATTTT	CASSFWTGNQPQHF
TRBV20-1	NA	NA	TRBJ2-2	TGCAGTGCTAGACCCTCGAACACCGGGGAGCTGTTTTTT	CSARPSNTGELFF
TRBV5-1	NA	many	TRBJ2-5	TGCGCCAGCAGCCAACCGACAGGCCAACAAGAGACCCAGTACTTC	CASSQPTGQQETQYF
TRBV29-1	NA	NA	TRBJ1-1	TGCAGCGTTGGGGGACGGGGGAACACTGAAGCTTTCTTT	CSVGGRGNTEAFF
TRBV7-2	NA	many	TRBJ2-1	TGTGCCAGCAGCCCCCAGGGGAGGGGTAATGGAGAGCAGTTCTTC	CASSPQGRGNGEQFF
TRBV10-3	TRBD2	medium-sized	TRBJ2-1	TGTGCCATCAGTGAGATCGGGACTAGGAGAGAGCAGTTCTTC	CAISEIGTRREQFF
TRBV20-1	TRBD2	NA	TRBJ2-3	TGCAGTGCTCCTAGCGGGAGCGCAGATACGCAGTATTTT	CSAPSGSADTQYF
TRBV6-5	NA	few	TRBJ2-5	TGTGCCAGCAGTTACTCGGGCAGGGGCGAGACCCAGTACTTC	CASSYSGRGETQYF
TRBV7-2	TRBD1	few	TRBJ2-7	TGTGCCAGCAGCTTAGAAGGGACAGGGGCCTACGAGCAGTACTTC	CASSLEGTGAYEQYF
TRBV9	NA	NA	TRBJ2-1	TGTGCCAGCAGCGTAGACGGGAGAGGAGTTGAGCAGTTCTTC	CASSVDGRGVEQFF
TRBV2	TRBD2	many	TRBJ2-1	TGTGCCAGCAGTGAGAAGCGGGAGGTCTACAATGAGCAGTTCTTC	CASSEKREVYNEQFF
TRBV6-1	TRBD2	many	TRBJ2-7	TGTGCCAGCAGCAGAGTAGCGGGAGATGGGTACGAGCAGTACTTC	CASSRVAGDGYEQYF
TRBV5-1	TRBD2	many	TRBJ2-1	TGCGCCAGCAGCCGTGCGGCTAGCGGGGTCAACAATGAGCAGTTCTTC	CASSRAASGVNNEQFF
TRBV20-1	NA	NA	TRBJ2-7	TGCAGTGCTAGCGGGAAGGGCTACGAGCAGTACTTC	CSASGKGYEQYF
TRBV12-3/TRBV12-4	NA	NA	TRBJ1-4	TGTGCCAGCAGCGAAATTCGCGACGAAAAACTGTTTTTT	CASSEIRDEKLFF
TRBV29-1	NA	NA	TRBJ2-6	TGCAGCGTTGTGTACAGGGTGAACTCTGGGGCCAACGTCCTGACTTTC	CSVVYRVNSGANVLTF
TRBV5-6	NA	once	TRBJ1-2	TGTGCCAGCAGCGTGGGCCAAAAGGGCCTCTATGGCTACACCTTC	CASSVGQKGLYGYTF